This T cell receptor (beta chain) was found in a study of response to subunit inactivated influenza vaccine. Overall study findings and caveats: Only a handful of new T cells, the authors suggested, are recruited with each seasonal influenza vaccination.

This clonotype was recorded a few times. What it binds is not known. Compared with germline, one end of the junction differs, possibly owing to a read error. The CDR3 loop spans 16 amino acids. TCRdb redid the calling of the RT-PCR reads with MiXCR, one entry per CDR3 protein. The table lists under 200,000 distinct CDR3 sequences, about 11% of them singletons. The chain recombines TRBV12-3 or TRBV12-4 with TRBJ2-2, with 10 bases matching TRBD1. Sequencing used CD8+ T cells sorted from PBMCs, obtained less than 30 months after vaccination. This sequence originates from a man aged 45-69 years who received an inactivated influenza vaccine. The CDR3 protein is CPSSPEWDRGIGELFF. In nucleotides, the CDR3 is TGTCCCAGCAGTCCCGAGTGGGACAGGGGAATCGGGGAGCTGTTTTTT.